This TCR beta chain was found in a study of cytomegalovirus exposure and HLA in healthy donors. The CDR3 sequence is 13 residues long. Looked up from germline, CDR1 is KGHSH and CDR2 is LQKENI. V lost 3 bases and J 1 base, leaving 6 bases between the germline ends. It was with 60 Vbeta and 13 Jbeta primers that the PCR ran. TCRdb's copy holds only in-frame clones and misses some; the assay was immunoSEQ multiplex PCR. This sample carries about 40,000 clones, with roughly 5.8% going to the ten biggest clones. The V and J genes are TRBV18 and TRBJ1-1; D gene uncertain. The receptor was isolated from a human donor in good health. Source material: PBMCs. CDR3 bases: TGTGCCAGCTCACCGAACTCGAACACTGAAGCTTTCTTT. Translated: CASSPNSNTEAFF.